Sequencing of this T cell receptor (beta chain) was carried out in a study of T cell changes during pregnancy in multiple sclerosis. The germline CDR1 and CDR2 sequences are MNHNY and SVGAGI (reference sequence). The V end was cut by 1 base, the J end by 0 bases, with 12 bases between. The CDR3 consists of 16 residues. Sequencing used immunoSEQ multiplex PCR; TCRdb keeps in-frame clones, though not all of them. The repertoire includes tens of thousands of clones, about nine tenths of them detected once, and approximately 4.6% sits in the top ten. The sample was peripheral blood, taken in the second trimester of pregnancy. This sequence originates from a female donor in good health, enrolled as a control in a pregnancy study. This chain connects TRBV6-6 to TRBJ2-5; D uncertain. CDR3 amino acids: CASSYWADLYQETQYF. The CDR3 DNA reads TGTGCCAGCAGTTACTGGGCAGATCTCTACCAAGAGACCCAGTACTTC.